Below, 24 T cell receptor beta chains from the same sample are listed, as sequenced in a study of cytomegalovirus exposure and HLA in healthy donors. Both 60 Vbeta primers and 13 Jbeta primers went into the PCR. Assay: immunoSEQ multiplex PCR; the TCRdb copy retains only in-frame clones and omits some. The sample lists 150,000 to 200,000 clones; roughly 80% were seen once. Sequenced material: PBMCs. The receptors stem from a human donor in good health.

A few counts support this clone. The chain combines TRBV7-3 with TRBJ2-1; a possible D gene is TRBD2 (5 bases). CDR3 length: 15 residues. The V gene lost 1 base and the J gene lost 3 bases, with 10 bases spanning the gap. Germline V gene data show CDR1 as SGHTA and CDR2 as FQGTGA. The DNA of the CDR3 is TGTGCCAGCAGCTTAAGACCAAGCGGCTACAATGAGCAGTTCTTC. It yields the protein CASSLRPSGYNEQFF.

This chain links TRBV13 with TRBJ2-7; TRBD1 agrees at 7 bases. Trimming took 5 bases from V and 3 from J; bases not matched to a gene: 10. From germline, CDR1 is PRHDT and CDR2 FYEKMQ (reference sequence). The CDR3 contains 15 residues. The CDR3 here is CASSKQGTENYEQYF. The CDR3 DNA follows: TGTGCCAGCAGCAAGCAAGGGACAGAAAACTACGAGCAGTACTTC.

There are a few counts of this clone. V usage is TRBV27 and J usage is TRBJ2-3; the match to TRBD2 covers 16 bases. The CDR3 sequence is 19 residues long. Germline CDR1 and CDR2: MNHEY and SMNVEV (reference sequence). The V gene end was trimmed by 6 bases and the J gene end by 6 bases; junction bases not matched to a gene: 15. The CDR3 DNA reads as TGTGCCAGCAGCCCAGCTGAGGGACTAGCGGGGGGGCTCTCGGATACGCAGTATTTT. Translation gives CASSPAEGLAGGLSDTQYF.

This chain connects TRBV4-1 to TRBJ1-1; 7 bases are a match to TRBD1. In germline, CDR1 is MGHRA, CDR2 YSYEKL. Losses at the gene ends were 1 base for V and 5 bases for J; bases not matched to a gene: 10. The length of the CDR3 is 16 residues. The CDR3 sequence is CASSQAHGQGETEAFF. The CDR3 nucleotides are TGCGCCAGCAGCCAAGCCCATGGTCAGGGGGAGACTGAAGCTTTCTTT.

The chain carries TRBV4-3 and TRBJ1-4, with 7 bases matching TRBD1. V was pared by 3 bases and J by 5 bases, with 6 bases of the junction left unmatched. The CDR3 runs 15 residues. The germline V gene has CDR1 LGHNA and CDR2 YSLEER. Here the CDR3 DNA reads TGCGCCAGCAGCCAGGAACAGGGGAACAATGAAAAACTGTTTTTT. It encodes CASSQEQGNNEKLFF.

This chain joins TRBV5-4 and TRBJ2-1; D call uncertain. The CDR3 is 15 amino acids. Trimming pared 0 bases from V and 0 bases from J, leaving 7 bases between. In germline, CDR1 is SGHNT, CDR2 YYREEE (reference sequence). In nucleotides, the CDR3 is TGTGCCAGCAGCTTGGACAGAAACTCCTACAATGAGCAGTTCTTC. It translates to CASSLDRNSYNEQFF. Based on the CDR3 plus reference TRBV5-4 and TRBJ2-1, the full variable domain is ETGVTQSPTHLIKTRGQQVTLRCSSQSGHNTVSWYQQALGQGPQFIFQYYREEENGRGNFPPRFSGLQFPNYSSELNVNALELDDSALYLCASSLDRNSYNEQFFGPGTRLTVL.

The sample holds a few counts of this clone. The V and J genes are TRBV6-4 and TRBJ2-3; 8 positions match TRBD2. V was pared by 0 bases and J by 6 bases, with 8 bases of the junction left unmatched. This CDR3 region has 16 residues. From germline, CDR1 is MRHNA and CDR2 SNTAGT. CDR3 sequence: CASSDSPGGAEDTQYF. DNA for the CDR3: TGTGCCAGCAGTGACTCACCCGGGGGGGCCGAGGATACGCAGTATTTT.

J is TRBJ2-7 and V is TRBV10-3, with 10 bases that match TRBD1. Germline V gene lookup returns CDR1 ENHRY and CDR2 SYGVKD. This CDR3 has 12 amino acids. J gave up 7 bases and V 6 bases, and 3 bases lay outside the gene matches. The CDR3: CAIRGQGFEQYF. CDR3 DNA sequence: TGTGCCATCAGGGGACAGGGGTTTGAGCAGTACTTC.

This chain connects TRBV9 to TRBJ1-2; D remains unclear. The CDR3 loop spans 14 amino acids. Per germline, CDR1 SGDLS and CDR2 YYNGEE. The V end lost 0 bases, the J end lost 2 bases, and 8 bases lay between the germline ends. CDR3 region: CASSVAGFNYGYTF. The CDR3 DNA is TGTGCCAGCAGCGTAGCGGGATTCAACTATGGCTACACCTTC.

This chain connects TRBV9 to TRBJ2-1; unclear D gene. Germline V lookup: CDR1 SGDLS, CDR2 YYNGEE. This CDR3 spans 15 amino acids. With 0 bases removed from V and 4 bases from J, the gap between germline ends came to 11 bases. The CDR3 coding sequence is TGTGCCAGCAGCGTAGAAGCGAGTAGGTACAATGAGCAGTTCTTC. It yields the protein CASSVEASRYNEQFF.

The chain couples TRBV25-1 to TRBJ1-1; 12 nucleotides align to TRBD1. This CDR3 is built from 17 residues. Per germline, CDR1 MGHDK and CDR2 SYGVNS. The trim removed 0 bases at V and 7 bases at J, leaving 9 bases unmatched. The CDR3, as DNA: TGTGCCAGCAGTGAATATCCGGGACAGGGGGCGAAGCTTGAAGCTTTCTTT. Its translation: CASSEYPGQGAKLEAFF.

This clone was recorded only once. The DNA of the CDR3 is TGCGCCAGCAGCTTGGCACAGGGCGGCACCGGGGAGCTGTTTTTT. Amino acids: CASSLAQGGTGELFF. V usage is TRBV5-1 and J usage is TRBJ2-2; D is perhaps TRBD1 (6 bases). V was pared by 0 bases and J by 4 bases, with 10 bases between. Germline V lookup: CDR1 SGHRS, CDR2 YFSETQ. The CDR3 runs to 15 residues.

The genes are TRBV11-2 and TRBJ2-3; the D is unclear. Germline loops: CDR1 SGHAT, CDR2 FQNNGV. This CDR3 is 12 amino acids long. V was cut by 5 bases and J by 3 bases, with 6 bases left in between. CDR3 sequence (DNA): TGTGCCAGCAGCCCATTTACAGATACGCAGTATTTT. Its protein product is CASSPFTDTQYF.

The gene calls are TRBV5-1 and TRBJ2-7; the match to TRBD1 covers 9 bases. The germline V gene has CDR1 SGHRS and CDR2 YFSETQ. With 2 bases clipped from V and 6 bases from J, the junction kept 3 bases outside the gene matches. There are 13 residues in the CDR3. The CDR3 here is CASSFTGGFEQYF. As DNA, the CDR3 is TGCGCCAGCAGCTTTACAGGGGGCTTCGAGCAGTACTTC.

This chain links TRBV7-2 with TRBJ2-3; D remains ambiguous. The germline CDR1 and CDR2 sequences are SGHTA and FQGNSA. This CDR3 spans 15 amino acids. Between the trimmed V and J ends, which lost 4 bases and 2 bases, there was a span of 13 bases. CDR3 DNA sequence: TGTGCCAGCAGCTCAACCCTCCAGAACACAGATACGCAGTATTTT. Translating gives CASSSTLQNTDTQYF.

This chain uses TRBV10-3 with TRBJ2-7, with 11 bases identical to TRBD1. The V gene's germline CDR1 is ENHRY and CDR2 SYGVKD. Trimming at V came to 0 bases and at J to 3 bases, leaving 4 bases not matched to a gene. The CDR3 extends over 16 amino acids. Here the CDR3 DNA reads TGTGCCATCAGTGAGTCTGTAGGGACAGGGGGCTACGAGCAGTACTTC. This codes for CAISESVGTGGYEQYF.

The chain joins TRBV19 to TRBJ2-2, with 8 nucleotides matching TRBD1. The CDR3 is made up of 13 amino acids. Trimming removed 7 bases from V and 7 bases from J; junction bases left unmatched: 5. In germline, CDR1 is LNHDA, CDR2 SQIVND (reference sequence). CDR3 DNA sequence: TGTGCCAGTACCAGGGGGCATATCGGGGAGCTGTTTTTT. Its protein is CASTRGHIGELFF.

V is TRBV7-8 and J is TRBJ2-7, with D possibly being TRBD1 (5 bases). V was cut by 3 bases and J by 3 bases, with 15 bases left in between. The germline V gene has CDR1 SGHVS and CDR2 FQNEAQ. The CDR3 has 15 residues. CDR3 bases: TGTGCCAGCAGCTTTAAGAGAGGACAAGACTACGAGCAGTACTTC. It codes for CASSFKRGQDYEQYF. The full variable domain, in which reference TRBV7-8 and TRBJ2-7 provide the parts outside the CDR3, is GAGVSQSPRYKVAKRGQDVALRCDPISGHVSLFWYQQALGQGPEFLTYFQNEAQLDKSGLPSDRFFAERPEGSVSTLKIQRTQQEDSAVYLCASSFKRGQDYEQYFGPGTRLTVT.

This sequence joins TRBV14 and TRBJ2-5; TRBD1 might be the D (5 bases). This CDR3 contains 17 residues. Trimming took 4 bases from V and 2 from J, leaving 20 bases between them. CDR1 and CDR2 from the germline V gene are SGHDN and FVKESK. The CDR3 coding sequence is TGTGCCAGCAGCCCCCGTAAGGGCAGGGAAACTCAAGAGACCCAGTACTTC. Translating gives CASSPRKGRETQETQYF.

The chain is built from TRBV2 and TRBJ2-5; D is possibly TRBD2 (5 bases). From germline, CDR1 is SNHLY and CDR2 FYNNEI. This CDR3 is built from 14 residues. V lost 6 bases and J 2 bases, leaving 13 bases between the germline ends. CDR3 coding DNA: TGTGCCAGCAGGGGCGGACTGGGACAAGAGACCCAGTACTTC. Protein sequence: CASRGGLGQETQYF.

The chain has TRBV7-2 and TRBJ1-1, with D perhaps TRBD1 (6 bases). CDR1 is SGHTA, CDR2 FQGNSA, per germline. V was cut by 1 base and J by 4 bases, with 13 bases left in between. The CDR3 extends over 15 amino acids. The CDR3 sequence: CASSLDAGVVTEAFF. CDR3 in DNA: TGTGCCAGCAGCTTAGACGCAGGGGTGGTCACTGAAGCTTTCTTT.

This clone was detected only a few times. The rearrangement joins TRBV5-6 to TRBJ1-6, with a tentative D call TRBD1 (5 bases). Germline CDR1 and CDR2: SGHDT and YYEEEE. V shed 4 bases and J shed 5 bases, with 16 bases lying between them. The CDR3 covers 16 residues. CDR3 nucleotides: TGTGCCAGCAGCGGGGGGGTTGGGAGGAATAATTCACCCCTCCACTTT. It translates to CASSGGVGRNNSPLHF.

On this clone itself: Other nucleotide sequences from this sample produce the same CDR3. The rearrangement links TRBV15 to TRBJ2-3; 12 positions agree with TRBD2. J was trimmed by 1 base and V by 2 bases; bases with no gene match: 10. The CDR3 is 19 amino acids. Germline V gives CDR1 LNHNV, CDR2 YYDKDF (reference sequence). The CDR3 spells CATSRLMTSGGPGTDTQYF. Here the CDR3 DNA reads TGTGCCACCAGCAGACTGATGACTAGCGGGGGCCCTGGCACAGATACGCAGTATTTT.

This rearrangement joins TRBV6-5 to TRBJ2-7; weak D call: TRBD2 (6 bases). Germline loops: CDR1 MNHEY, CDR2 SVGAGI. V was trimmed by 2 bases and J by 2 bases, leaving 10 bases between them. The CDR3 spans 14 residues. The CDR3 sequence: CASSYGGDPYEQYF. The CDR3 nucleotides are TGTGCCAGCAGTTACGGCGGGGACCCCTACGAGCAGTACTTC.